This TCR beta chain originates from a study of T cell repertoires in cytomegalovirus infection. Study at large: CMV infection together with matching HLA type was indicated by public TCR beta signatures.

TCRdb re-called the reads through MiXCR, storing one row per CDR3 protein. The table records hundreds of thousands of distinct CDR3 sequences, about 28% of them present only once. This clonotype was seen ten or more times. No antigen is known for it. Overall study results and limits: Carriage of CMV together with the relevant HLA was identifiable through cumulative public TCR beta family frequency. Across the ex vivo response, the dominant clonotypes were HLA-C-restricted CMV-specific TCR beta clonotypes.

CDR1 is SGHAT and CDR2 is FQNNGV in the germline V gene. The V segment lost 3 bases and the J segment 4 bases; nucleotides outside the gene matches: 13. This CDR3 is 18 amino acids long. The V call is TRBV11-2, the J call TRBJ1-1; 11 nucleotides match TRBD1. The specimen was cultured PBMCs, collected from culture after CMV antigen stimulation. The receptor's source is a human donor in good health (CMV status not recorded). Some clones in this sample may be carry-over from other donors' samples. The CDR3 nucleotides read TGTGCCAGCAGCTTTGTTGCTCCGGGACAGGGGGGAGGCACTGAAGCTTTCTTT. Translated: CASSFVAPGQGGGTEAFF.